This T cell receptor beta chain was identified in a study of T cell clonality in common variable immunodeficiency. Findings of the study overall: CVID subjects had higher TCRbeta clonality than healthy controls, most marked in about a third. Patient heterogeneity in the CVID cohort limited correlations between repertoire features and clinical complications. Fewer TCRbeta clones were shared among CVID subjects than controls.

This clone appeared many times. What it binds is unknown. The CDR3 is cut off 3 residues early in the read; its end comes from the germline J gene. The CDR3 has 16 amino acids. V trimming: 2 bases; J trimming: 5 bases; junction bases outside the gene matches: 8. Germline V gene lookup returns CDR1 MNHEY and CDR2 SVGEGT. The repertoire was sequenced with immunoSEQ multiplex PCR; TCRdb's copy has only in-frame clones and lacks some. The sample yields 50,000 to 60,000 clones, without any singletons. Sequenced sample: peripheral blood mononuclear cells. The rearrangement joins TRBV6-2 or TRBV6-3 to TRBJ2-2; 7 bases are a match to TRBD1. The TCR sequence derives from a person between 18 and 69 years old in good health. CDR3 bases read: TGTGCCAGCAGTTACACTCGGACAGGCCAGACCGGGGAG. Its protein product is CASSYTRTGQTGE. The full-length CDR3 reads as CASSYTRTGQTGELFF.